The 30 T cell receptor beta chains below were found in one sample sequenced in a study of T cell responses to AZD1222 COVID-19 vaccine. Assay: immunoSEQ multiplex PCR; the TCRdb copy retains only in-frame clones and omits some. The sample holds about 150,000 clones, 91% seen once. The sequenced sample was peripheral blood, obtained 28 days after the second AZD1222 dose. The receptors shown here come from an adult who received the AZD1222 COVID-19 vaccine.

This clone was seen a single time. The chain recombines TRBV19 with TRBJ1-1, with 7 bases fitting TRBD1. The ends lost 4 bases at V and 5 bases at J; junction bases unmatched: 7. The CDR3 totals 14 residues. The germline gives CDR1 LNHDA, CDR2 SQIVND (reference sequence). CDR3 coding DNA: TGTGCCAGTAGTACCGCAGGGGGAAGGACTGAAGCTTTCTTT. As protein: CASSTAGGRTEAFF.

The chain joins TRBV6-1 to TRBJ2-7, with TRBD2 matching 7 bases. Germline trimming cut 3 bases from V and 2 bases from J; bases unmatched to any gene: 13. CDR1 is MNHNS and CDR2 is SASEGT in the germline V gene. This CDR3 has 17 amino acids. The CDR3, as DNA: TGTGCCAGCAGTGAGAACCTACCGGGACTACATCCCTACGAGCAGTACTTC. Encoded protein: CASSENLPGLHPYEQYF.

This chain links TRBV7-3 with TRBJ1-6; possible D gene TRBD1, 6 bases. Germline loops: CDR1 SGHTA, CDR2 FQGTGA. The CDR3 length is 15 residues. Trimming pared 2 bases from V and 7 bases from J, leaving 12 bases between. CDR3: CASSLGGGQNSPLHF. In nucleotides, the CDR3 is TGTGCCAGCAGCTTAGGCGGGGGACAAAATTCACCCCTCCACTTT. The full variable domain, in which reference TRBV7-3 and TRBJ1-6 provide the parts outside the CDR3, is GAGVSQTPSNKVTEKGKYVELRCDPISGHTALYWYRQSLGQGPEFLIYFQGTGAADDSGLPNDRFFAVRPEGSVSTLKIQRTERGDSAVYLCASSLGGGQNSPLHFGNGTRLTVT.

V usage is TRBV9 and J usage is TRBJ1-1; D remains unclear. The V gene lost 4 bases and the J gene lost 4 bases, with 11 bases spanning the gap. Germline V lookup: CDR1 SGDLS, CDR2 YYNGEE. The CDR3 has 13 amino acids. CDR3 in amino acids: CASSRGIGTEAFF. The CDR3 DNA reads TGTGCCAGCAGCCGCGGGATTGGCACTGAAGCTTTCTTT.

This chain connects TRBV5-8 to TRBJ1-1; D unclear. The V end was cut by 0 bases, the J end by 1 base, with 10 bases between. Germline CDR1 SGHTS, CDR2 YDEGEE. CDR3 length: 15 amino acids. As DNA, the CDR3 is TGTGCCAGCAGCTTGGGGGCGCAGAAGAACACTGAAGCTTTCTTT. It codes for CASSLGAQKNTEAFF.

In nucleotides, the CDR3 is TGTGCCAGTAGCACAGGGGACTATGGCTACACCTTC. It codes for CASSTGDYGYTF. The chain uses TRBV19 and TRBJ1-2; TRBD1 matches at 7 bases. CDR1 and CDR2 (germline): LNHDA, SQIVND (reference sequence). V lost 6 bases, J lost 3 bases, and 1 base stayed unmatched. The CDR3 consists of 12 residues.

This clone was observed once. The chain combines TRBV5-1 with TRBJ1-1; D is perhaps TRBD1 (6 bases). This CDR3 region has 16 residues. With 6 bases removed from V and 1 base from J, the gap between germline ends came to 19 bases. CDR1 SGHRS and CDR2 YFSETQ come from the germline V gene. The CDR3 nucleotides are TGCGCCAGCATGTTCGAACCGGACAGCCCGAACACTGAAGCTTTCTTT. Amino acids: CASMFEPDSPNTEAFF.

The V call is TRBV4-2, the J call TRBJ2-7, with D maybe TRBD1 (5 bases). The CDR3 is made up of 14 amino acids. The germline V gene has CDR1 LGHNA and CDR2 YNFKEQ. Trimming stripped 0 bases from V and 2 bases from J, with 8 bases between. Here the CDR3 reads CASSQDLTAYEQYF. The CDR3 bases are TGTGCCAGCAGCCAAGATCTGACAGCCTACGAGCAGTACTTC.

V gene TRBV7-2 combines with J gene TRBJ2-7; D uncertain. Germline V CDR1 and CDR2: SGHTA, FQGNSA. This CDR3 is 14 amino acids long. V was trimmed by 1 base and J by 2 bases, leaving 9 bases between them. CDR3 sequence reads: CASSLGPPTYEQYF. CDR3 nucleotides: TGTGCCAGCAGCTTAGGTCCACCCACCTACGAGCAGTACTTC.

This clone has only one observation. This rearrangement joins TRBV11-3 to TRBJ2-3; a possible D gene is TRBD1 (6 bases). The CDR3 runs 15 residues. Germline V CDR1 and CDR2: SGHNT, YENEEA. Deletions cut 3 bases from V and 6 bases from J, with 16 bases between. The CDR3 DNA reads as TGTGCCAGCAGCTTCCTAGGGGGTTGGGGGGATACGCAGTATTTT. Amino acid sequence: CASSFLGGWGDTQYF.

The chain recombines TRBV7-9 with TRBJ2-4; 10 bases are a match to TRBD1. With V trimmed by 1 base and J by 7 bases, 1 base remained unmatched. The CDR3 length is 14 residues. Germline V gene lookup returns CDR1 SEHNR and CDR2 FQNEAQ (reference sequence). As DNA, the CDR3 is TGTGCCAGCAGCTTAGGGGACAGGGGTAACATTCAGTACTTC. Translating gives CASSLGDRGNIQYF.

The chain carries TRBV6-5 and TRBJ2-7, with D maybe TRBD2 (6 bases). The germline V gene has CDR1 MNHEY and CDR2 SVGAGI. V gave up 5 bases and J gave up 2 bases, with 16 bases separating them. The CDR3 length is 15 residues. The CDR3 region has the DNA TGTGCCAGCAGTAGCCGAAGGCGGGACCCCTACGAGCAGTACTTC. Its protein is CASSSRRRDPYEQYF.

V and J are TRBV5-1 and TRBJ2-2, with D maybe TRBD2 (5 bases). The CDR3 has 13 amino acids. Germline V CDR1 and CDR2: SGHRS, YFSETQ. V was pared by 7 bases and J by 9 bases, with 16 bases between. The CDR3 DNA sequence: TGCGCCAGCCGCAAGCCCGGGGATCGGGAGCTGTTTTTT. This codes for CASRKPGDRELFF.

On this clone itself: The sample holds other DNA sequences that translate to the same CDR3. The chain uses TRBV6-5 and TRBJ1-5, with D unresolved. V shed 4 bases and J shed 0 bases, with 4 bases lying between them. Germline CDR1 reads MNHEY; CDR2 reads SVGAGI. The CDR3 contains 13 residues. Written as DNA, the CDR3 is TGTGCCAGCAGTTCATATAGCAATCAGCCCCAGCATTTT. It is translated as CASSSYSNQPQHF.

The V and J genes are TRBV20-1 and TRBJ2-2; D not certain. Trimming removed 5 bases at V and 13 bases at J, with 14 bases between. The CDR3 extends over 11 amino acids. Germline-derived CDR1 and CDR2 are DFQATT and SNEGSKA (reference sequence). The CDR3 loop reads CSASDAGLLFF. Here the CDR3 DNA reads TGCAGTGCTTCGGACGCTGGGTTGCTGTTTTTT.

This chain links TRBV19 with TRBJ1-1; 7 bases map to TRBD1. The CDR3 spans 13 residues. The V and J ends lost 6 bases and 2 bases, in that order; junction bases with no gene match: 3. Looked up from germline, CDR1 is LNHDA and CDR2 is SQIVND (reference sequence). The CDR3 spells CASSRDSNTEAFF. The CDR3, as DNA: TGTGCCAGTAGCCGGGACAGCAACACTGAAGCTTTCTTT.

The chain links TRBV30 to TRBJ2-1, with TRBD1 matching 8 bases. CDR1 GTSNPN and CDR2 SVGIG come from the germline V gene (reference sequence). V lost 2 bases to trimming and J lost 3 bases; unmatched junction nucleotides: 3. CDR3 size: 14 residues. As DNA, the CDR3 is TGTGCCTGGAGTCCCGGACAGGGCTACAATGAGCAGTTCTTC. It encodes CAWSPGQGYNEQFF. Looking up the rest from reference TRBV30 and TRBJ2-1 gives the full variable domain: SQTIHQWPATLVQPVGSPLSLECTVEGTSNPNLYWYRQAAGRGLQLLFYSVGIGQISSEVPQNLSASRPQDRQFILSSKKLLLSDSGFYLCAWSPGQGYNEQFFGPGTRLTVL.

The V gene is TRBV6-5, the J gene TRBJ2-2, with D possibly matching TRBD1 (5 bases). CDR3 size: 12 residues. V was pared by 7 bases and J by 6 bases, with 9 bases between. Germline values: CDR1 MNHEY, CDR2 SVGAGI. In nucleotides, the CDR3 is TGTGCCAGCACCGTAGGGGCCGGGGAGCTGTTTTTT. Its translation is CASTVGAGELFF.

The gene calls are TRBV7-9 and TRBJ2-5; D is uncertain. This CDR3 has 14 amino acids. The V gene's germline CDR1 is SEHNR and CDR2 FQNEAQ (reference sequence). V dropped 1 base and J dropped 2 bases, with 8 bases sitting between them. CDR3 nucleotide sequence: TGTGCCAGCAGCTTAGTGGGCACGCAAGAGACCCAGTACTTC. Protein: CASSLVGTQETQYF.

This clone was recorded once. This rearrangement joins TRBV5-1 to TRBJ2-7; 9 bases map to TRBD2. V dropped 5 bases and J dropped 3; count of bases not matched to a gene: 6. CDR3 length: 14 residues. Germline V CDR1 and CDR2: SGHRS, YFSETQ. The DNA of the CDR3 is TGCGCCAGCAGTACGACTAGCGGTAACTACGAGCAGTACTTC. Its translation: CASSTTSGNYEQYF. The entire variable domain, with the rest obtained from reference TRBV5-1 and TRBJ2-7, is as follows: KAGVTQTPRYLIKTRGQQVTLSCSPISGHRSVSWYQQTPGQGLQFLFEYFSETQRNKGNFPGRFSGRQFSNSRSEMNVSTLELGDSALYLCASSTTSGNYEQYFGPGTRLTVT.

CDR3 nucleotide sequence: TGTGCCAGCAGAGAAAACTGGGCTAATGGGTATGTTGAGCAGTTCTTC. Translation gives CASRENWANGYVEQFF. The gene calls are TRBV6-1 and TRBJ2-1, with D uncertain. The germline CDR1 and CDR2 sequences are MNHNS and SASEGT. The V and J ends lost 6 bases and 9 bases respectively, with 24 bases between them. The CDR3 runs 16 residues.

The chain's CDR3 is CASSFGGGSSYEQYF. Here the CDR3 DNA reads TGTGCCAGCAGTTTTGGTGGCGGGAGCTCCTACGAGCAGTACTTC. The chain has TRBV6-5 and TRBJ2-7, with 7 bases lining up with TRBD2. The CDR3 is made up of 15 amino acids. The V segment lost 4 bases and the J segment 0 bases; nucleotides outside the gene matches: 6. The V gene's germline CDR1 is MNHEY and CDR2 SVGAGI.

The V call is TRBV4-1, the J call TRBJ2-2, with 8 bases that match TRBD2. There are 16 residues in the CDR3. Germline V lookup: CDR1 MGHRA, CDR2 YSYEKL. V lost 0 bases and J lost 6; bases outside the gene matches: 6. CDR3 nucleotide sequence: TGCGCCAGCAGCCAAGAACCGGGACTAGAATCCGGGGAGCTGTTTTTT. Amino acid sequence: CASSQEPGLESGELFF.

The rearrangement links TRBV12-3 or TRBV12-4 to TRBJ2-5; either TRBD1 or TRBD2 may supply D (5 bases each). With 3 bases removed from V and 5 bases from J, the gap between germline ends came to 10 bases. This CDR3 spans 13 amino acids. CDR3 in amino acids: CASSFSWGETQYF. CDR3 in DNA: TGTGCCAGCAGTTTTAGCTGGGGGGAGACCCAGTACTTC.

CDR3 nucleotides: TGTGCCAGCAGCCCCTCGACAGGGCCCTCCTACGAGCAGTACTTC. Protein product: CASSPSTGPSYEQYF. The V and J genes are TRBV9 and TRBJ2-7; 7 bases match TRBD1. V gave up 4 bases and J gave up 0 bases; unmatched junction bases: 7. CDR3 length: 15 amino acids. CDR1 SGDLS and CDR2 YYNGEE come from the germline V gene.

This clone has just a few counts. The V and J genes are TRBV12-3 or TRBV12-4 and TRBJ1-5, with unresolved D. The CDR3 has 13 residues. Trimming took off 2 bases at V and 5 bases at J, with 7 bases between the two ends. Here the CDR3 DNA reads TGTGCCAGCAGTTTATCCGGGTATCAGCCCCAGCATTTT. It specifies CASSLSGYQPQHF.

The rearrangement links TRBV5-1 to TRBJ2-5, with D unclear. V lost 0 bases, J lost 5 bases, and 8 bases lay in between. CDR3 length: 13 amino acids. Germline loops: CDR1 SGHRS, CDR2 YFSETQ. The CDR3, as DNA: TGCGCCAGCAGCTTGGTTTTAGGGGAGACCCAGTACTTC. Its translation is CASSLVLGETQYF.

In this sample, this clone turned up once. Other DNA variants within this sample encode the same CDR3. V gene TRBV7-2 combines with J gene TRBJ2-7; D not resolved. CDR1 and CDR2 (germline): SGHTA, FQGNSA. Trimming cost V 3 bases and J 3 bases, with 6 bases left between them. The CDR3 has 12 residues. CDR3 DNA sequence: TGTGCCAGCAGCTTTGGGAACTACGAGCAGTACTTC. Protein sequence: CASSFGNYEQYF.

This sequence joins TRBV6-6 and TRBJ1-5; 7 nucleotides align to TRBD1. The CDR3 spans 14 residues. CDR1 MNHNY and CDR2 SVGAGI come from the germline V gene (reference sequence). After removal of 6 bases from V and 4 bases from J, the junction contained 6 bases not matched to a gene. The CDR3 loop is CASRQTGENQPQHF. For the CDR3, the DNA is TGTGCCAGCAGACAAACAGGGGAAAATCAGCCCCAGCATTTT.

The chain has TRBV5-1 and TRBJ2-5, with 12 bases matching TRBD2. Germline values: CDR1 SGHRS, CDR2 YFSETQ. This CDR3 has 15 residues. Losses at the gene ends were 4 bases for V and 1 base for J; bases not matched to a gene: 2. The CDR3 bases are TGCGCCAGCAGCCGACTAGCGGGAGTCCAAGAGACCCAGTACTTC. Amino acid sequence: CASSRLAGVQETQYF.